This is a list of T cell receptor beta chains from one sample in a study of cytomegalovirus exposure and HLA in healthy donors. Clones were sequenced by immunoSEQ multiplex PCR, and TCRdb holds only the in-frame ones, with some missing. The data show about 140,000 clones, with around 76% seen just once and roughly 3% held by the top ten. Sequenced input: PBMCs. The receptors stem from a male donor in good health and CMV-seronegative. CDR3s include the opening cysteine and the closing phenylalanine or tryptophan. The order of the fields is clone size, D gene, V gene, J gene, CDR3 DNA, CDR3 protein. A D gene is named only where the DNA matches it firmly. Rows give clone size only sometimes, using once, few, many, or a class for an expanded clone.

>-|-|TRBV4-2|TRBJ2-1
TGTGCCAGCAGCCAAGTCGCATTTGAGGGCCCCTACAATGAGCAGTTCTTC
CASSQVAFEGPYNEQFF
>-|-|TRBV29-1|TRBJ1-2
TGCAGCGTTGACGGGGGGCCGGTCTATGGCTACACCTTC
CSVDGGPVYGYTF
>once|TRBD2|TRBV5-4|TRBJ2-2
TGTGCCAGCAGCTTCGGGGGGGTCCTCACCGGGGAGCTGTTTTTT
CASSFGGVLTGELFF
>once|TRBD1|TRBV6-5|TRBJ2-7
TGTGCCAGTCGGTCGACAGGGGACGACGAGCAGTACTTC
CASRSTGDDEQYF
>few|-|TRBV5-4|TRBJ1-4
TGTGCCAGCAGCTTGGATTCAGGGACAACTAATGAAAAACTGTTTTTT
CASSLDSGTTNEKLFF
>-|-|TRBV27|TRBJ2-7
TGTGCCAGCAGTTTATCGCACAACTCCTACGAGCAGTACTTC
CASSLSHNSYEQYF
>-|-|TRBV6-5|TRBJ1-1
TGTGCCAGCAGTTACTCGACCAGGGCTGAAGCTTTCTTT
CASSYSTRAEAFF
>-|TRBD1|TRBV27|TRBJ1-6
TGTGCCAGCAGTCGGGACAGGGGTGCCAATAATTCACCCCTCCACTTT
CASSRDRGANNSPLHF
>once|TRBD2|TRBV9|TRBJ2-1
TGTGCCAGCAGCGTAAGCGGGACCCATATTTACAATGAGCAGTTCTTC
CASSVSGTHIYNEQFF
>-|-|TRBV30|TRBJ1-1
TGTGCCTGGGACCTTGGGCAGCTAAACACTGAAGCTTTCTTT
CAWDLGQLNTEAFF
>-|-|TRBV30|TRBJ1-1
TGTGCCTGGAGTCCCGGCACAGGGTTAACTTTCTTT
CAWSPGTGLTFF
>-|TRBD2|TRBV5-4|TRBJ2-2
TGTGCCAGCAGCTTCCCAGCGGGAGGGGTGAACACCGGGGAGCTGTTTTTT
CASSFPAGGVNTGELFF
>-|-|TRBV5-6|TRBJ1-1
TGTGCCAGCAGCCAACTGGGTGCAGGGGTGAACACTGAAGCTTTCTTT
CASSQLGAGVNTEAFF
>-|-|TRBV6-6|TRBJ1-1
TGTGCCAGCAGCCGTGGGGGACTGGCTGAAGCTTTCTTT
CASSRGGLAEAFF
>once|-|TRBV6-5|TRBJ2-2
TGTGCCAGCAATCGAGAGACCGGGGAGCTGTTTTTT
CASNRETGELFF
>-|TRBD2|TRBV30|TRBJ2-1
TGTGCCTGGAGCTGGGAGGGACCAAATGAGCAGTTCTTC
CAWSWEGPNEQFF
>-|-|TRBV7-9|TRBJ1-1
TGTGCCAGCAGCTTACGGGATCGGGGGGGCGATTCTTTCTTT
CASSLRDRGGDSFF
>-|-|TRBV29-1|TRBJ2-2
TGCAGCGTCACCCCATGGCCGCAGGGCGGGGAGCTGTTTTTT
CSVTPWPQGGELFF
>-|-|TRBV14|TRBJ1-4
TGTGCCAGCAGCCAAGTCGGCTTCCTTACAGGAGAGGAAAAACTGTTTTTT
CASSQVGFLTGEEKLFF
>-|TRBD1|TRBV5-1|TRBJ2-4
TGCGCCAGCAGCTTAAGAGGTCCGGGACAGGTCAACACGGGACCCAAAAACATTCAGTACTTC
CASSLRGPGQVNTGPKNIQYF
>-|TRBD2|TRBV9|TRBJ2-7
TGTGCCAGCAGTCAAAAATCTTCTGGGGGGGCCTACGAGCAGTACTTC
CASSQKSSGGAYEQYF
>-|-|TRBV6-5|TRBJ2-3
TGTGCCAGCACTAAACCTAGCACAGATACGCAGTATTTT
CASTKPSTDTQYF
>-|TRBD1|TRBV2|TRBJ1-5
TGTGCCAGCAGGCGACAGGGGTGGGATCAGCCCCAGCATTTT
CASRRQGWDQPQHF
>-|TRBD1|TRBV6-5|TRBJ1-4
TGTGCCAGCAGTTGGGACAGGGGCTTCGAAAAACTGTTTTTT
CASSWDRGFEKLFF
>-|TRBD2|TRBV6-4|TRBJ2-3
TGTGCCAGCAGTGAAACTAGCGGGGCCGTAGATACGCAGTATTTT
CASSETSGAVDTQYF
>-|TRBD1|TRBV5-1|TRBJ1-2
TGCGCCAGCAGCCTGGTCCAGGGGGCGGTTGGCTACACCTTC
CASSLVQGAVGYTF
>-|TRBD2|TRBV7-2|TRBJ2-1
TGTGCCAGCAGCTCGGGACTACAGAATGAGCAGTTCTTC
CASSSGLQNEQFF
>-|TRBD2|TRBV10-2|TRBJ2-3
TGCGCCAGCAGTGAGGCCGGACGAGGCGGGGGGGCGGATACGCAGTATTTT
CASSEAGRGGGADTQYF
>-|TRBD1|TRBV6-1|TRBJ2-7
TGTGCCAGCAGTATCCTGGGGACAGGGGGTTGGGAGCAGTACTTC
CASSILGTGGWEQYF
>-|TRBD2|TRBV4-2|TRBJ2-1
TGTGCCAGCAGCCAAGATCGGGGGTTGGCTAGCGGGGTCGATGAGCAGTTCTTC
CASSQDRGLASGVDEQFF
>-|TRBD1|TRBV6-6|TRBJ2-7
TGTGCCAGCAGTCCTCGGACAGGTGCTTATCCCTACGAGCAGTACTTC
CASSPRTGAYPYEQYF
>-|TRBD2|TRBV7-8|TRBJ2-1
TGTGCCAGCAGCCAGGGCGGGAGCCACCAGGTGTACAATGAGCAGTTCTTC
CASSQGGSHQVYNEQFF
>-|TRBD1|TRBV5-4|TRBJ1-2
TGTGCCAGCCACGGACAGGGGGCACGGAACTATGGCTACACCTTC
CASHGQGARNYGYTF
>few|TRBD2|TRBV10-3|TRBJ2-7
TGTGCCATCAGTGAGACCGTGACTAGCGGGAGCTCCTACGAGCAGTACTTC
CAISETVTSGSSYEQYF
>-|TRBD1|TRBV30|TRBJ1-2
TGTGCCTGGAGTATCGAGACAGGGGGAAACTATGGCTACACCTTC
CAWSIETGGNYGYTF
>-|-|TRBV19|TRBJ1-4
TGTGCCAGTACGAGCCGCCTGAAACTGTTTTTT
CASTSRLKLFF
>-|TRBD1|TRBV29-1|TRBJ2-6
TGCAGCGTTGGCGGACAGGTGAGCTCTGGGGCCAACGTCCTGAGCTCTGGGGCCAACGTCCTGACTTTC
CSVGGQVSSGANVLSSGANVLTF
>-|-|TRBV5-1|TRBJ1-2
TGCGCCAGCAGCTTGGAAGGACAGAGACGGGGCTACACCTTC
CASSLEGQRRGYTF
>-|-|TRBV18|TRBJ2-7
TGTGCCAGCTCACCATACTCCGAGGAATCCGAGCAGTACTTC
CASSPYSEESEQYF
>-|TRBD1|TRBV6-1|TRBJ1-2
TGTGCCAGCAATCGATCCGGGACAGGGCCTGGCTACACCTTC
CASNRSGTGPGYTF
>few|-|TRBV5-1|TRBJ1-1
TGCGCCAGCAGCTTGGGGGGCACTAATGAAGCTTTCTTT
CASSLGGTNEAFF
>-|-|TRBV6-1|TRBJ2-7
TGTGCCAGCAGTGTCAACACTATAAACTACGAGCAGTACTTC
CASSVNTINYEQYF